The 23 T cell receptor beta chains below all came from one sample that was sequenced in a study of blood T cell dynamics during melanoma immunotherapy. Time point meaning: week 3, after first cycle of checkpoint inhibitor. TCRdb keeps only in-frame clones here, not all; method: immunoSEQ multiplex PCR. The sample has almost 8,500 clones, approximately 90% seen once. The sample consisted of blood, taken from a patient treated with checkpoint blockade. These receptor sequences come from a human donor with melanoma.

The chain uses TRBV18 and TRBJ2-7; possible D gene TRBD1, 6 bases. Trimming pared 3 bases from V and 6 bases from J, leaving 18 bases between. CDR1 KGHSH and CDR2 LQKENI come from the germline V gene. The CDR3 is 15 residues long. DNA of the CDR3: TGTGCCAGCTCACCGGGAAAGAGGACCAGGGGCGAGCAGTACTTC. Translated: CASSPGKRTRGEQYF.

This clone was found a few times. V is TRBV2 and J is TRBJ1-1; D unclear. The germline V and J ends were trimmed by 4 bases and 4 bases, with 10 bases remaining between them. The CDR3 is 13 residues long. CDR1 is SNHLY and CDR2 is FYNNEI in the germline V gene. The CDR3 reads CASSVVVTTEAFF. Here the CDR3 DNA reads TGTGCCAGCAGTGTAGTGGTTACCACTGAAGCTTTCTTT.

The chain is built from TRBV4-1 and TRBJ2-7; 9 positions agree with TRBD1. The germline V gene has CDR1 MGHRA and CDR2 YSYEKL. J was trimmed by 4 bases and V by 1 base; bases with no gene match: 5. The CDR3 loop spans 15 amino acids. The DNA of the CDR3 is TGCGCCAGCAGCCAAGGGACAGGGGTCGGTTACGAGCAGTACTTC. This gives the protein CASSQGTGVGYEQYF.

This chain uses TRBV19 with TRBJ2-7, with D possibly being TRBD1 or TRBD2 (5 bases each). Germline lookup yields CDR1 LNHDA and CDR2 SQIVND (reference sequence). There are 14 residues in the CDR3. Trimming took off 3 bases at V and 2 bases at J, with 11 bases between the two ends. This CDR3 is CASSIQPGPYEQYF. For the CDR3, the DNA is TGTGCCAGTAGTATCCAACCGGGACCCTACGAGCAGTACTTC.

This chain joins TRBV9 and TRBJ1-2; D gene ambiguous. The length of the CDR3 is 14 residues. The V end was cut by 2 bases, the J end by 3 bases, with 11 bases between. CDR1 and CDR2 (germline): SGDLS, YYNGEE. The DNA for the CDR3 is TGTGCCAGCAGCGTCGAAAGACGGGACTATGGCTACACCTTC. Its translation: CASSVERRDYGYTF.

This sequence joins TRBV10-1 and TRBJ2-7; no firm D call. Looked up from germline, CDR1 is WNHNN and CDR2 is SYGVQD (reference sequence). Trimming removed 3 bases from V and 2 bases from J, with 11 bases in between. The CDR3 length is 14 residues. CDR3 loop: CASSDVGSTYEQYF. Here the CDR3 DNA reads TGCGCCAGCAGTGATGTCGGGTCAACCTACGAGCAGTACTTC.

For the CDR3, the DNA is TGCGCCAGCACCGTAGCGGGGGGGCGCGAAGAGACCCAGTACTTC. It yields the protein CASTVAGGREETQYF. The chain couples TRBV5-1 to TRBJ2-5; 11 bases match TRBD2. Trimming removed 6 bases from V and 3 bases from J; junction bases left unmatched: 7. Germline V lookup: CDR1 SGHRS, CDR2 YFSETQ. This CDR3 contains 15 residues.

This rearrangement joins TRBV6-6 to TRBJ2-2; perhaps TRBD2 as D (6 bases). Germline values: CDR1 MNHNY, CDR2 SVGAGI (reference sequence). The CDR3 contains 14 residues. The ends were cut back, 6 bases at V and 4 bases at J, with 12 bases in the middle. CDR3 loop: CASSGWRGTGELFF. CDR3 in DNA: TGTGCCAGCAGCGGCTGGAGGGGCACCGGGGAGCTGTTTTTT.

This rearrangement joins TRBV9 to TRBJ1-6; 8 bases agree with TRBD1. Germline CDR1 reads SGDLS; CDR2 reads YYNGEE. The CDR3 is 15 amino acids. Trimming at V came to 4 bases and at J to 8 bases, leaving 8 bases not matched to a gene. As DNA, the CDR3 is TGTGCCAGCAGCCCTGGACAGGGTAAAGATTCACCCCTCCACTTT. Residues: CASSPGQGKDSPLHF.

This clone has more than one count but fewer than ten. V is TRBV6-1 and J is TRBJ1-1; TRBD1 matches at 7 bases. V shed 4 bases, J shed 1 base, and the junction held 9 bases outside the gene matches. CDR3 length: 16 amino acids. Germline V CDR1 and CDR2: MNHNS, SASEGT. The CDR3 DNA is TGTGCCAGCAGTGCACCCGGGACAGTCAAGAACACTGAAGCTTTCTTT. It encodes CASSAPGTVKNTEAFF.

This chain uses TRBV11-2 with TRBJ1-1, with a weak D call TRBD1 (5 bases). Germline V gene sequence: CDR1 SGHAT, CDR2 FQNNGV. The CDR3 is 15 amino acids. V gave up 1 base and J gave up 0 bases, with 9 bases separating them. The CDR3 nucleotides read TGTGCCAGCAGCTTAGTGGGGACGTTGAACACTGAAGCTTTCTTT. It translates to CASSLVGTLNTEAFF.

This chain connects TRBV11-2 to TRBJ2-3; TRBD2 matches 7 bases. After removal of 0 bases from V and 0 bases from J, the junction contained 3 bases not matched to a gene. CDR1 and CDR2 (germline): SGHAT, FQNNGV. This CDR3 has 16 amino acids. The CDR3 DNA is TGTGCCAGCAGCTTAGAGGGACTACAGAGCACAGATACGCAGTATTTT. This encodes CASSLEGLQSTDTQYF. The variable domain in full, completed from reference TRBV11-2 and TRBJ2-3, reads EAGVAQSPRYKIIEKRQSVAFWCNPISGHATLYWYQQILGQGPKLLIQFQNNGVVDDSQLPKDRFSAERLKGVDSTLKIQPAKLEDSAVYLCASSLEGLQSTDTQYFGPGTRLTVL.

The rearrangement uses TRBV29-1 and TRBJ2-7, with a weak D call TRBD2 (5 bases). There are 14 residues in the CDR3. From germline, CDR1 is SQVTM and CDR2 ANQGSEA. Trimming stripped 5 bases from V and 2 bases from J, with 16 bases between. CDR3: CSVPSREFPYEQYF. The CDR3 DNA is TGCAGCGTTCCTTCGAGGGAATTTCCCTACGAGCAGTACTTC.

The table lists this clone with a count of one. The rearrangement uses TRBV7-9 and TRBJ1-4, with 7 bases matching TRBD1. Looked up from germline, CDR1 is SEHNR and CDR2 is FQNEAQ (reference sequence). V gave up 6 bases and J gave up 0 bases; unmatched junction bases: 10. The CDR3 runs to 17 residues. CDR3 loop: CASSSGTVSATNEKLFF. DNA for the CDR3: TGTGCCAGCAGTTCCGGGACAGTCTCTGCAACTAATGAAAAACTGTTTTTT.

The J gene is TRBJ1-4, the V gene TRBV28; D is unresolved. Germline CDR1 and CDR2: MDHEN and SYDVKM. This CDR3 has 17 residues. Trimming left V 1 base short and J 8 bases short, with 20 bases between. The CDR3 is CASSLYYRASREEKLFF. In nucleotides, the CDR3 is TGTGCCAGCAGTTTATACTACCGGGCCTCCCGTGAGGAAAAACTGTTTTTT.

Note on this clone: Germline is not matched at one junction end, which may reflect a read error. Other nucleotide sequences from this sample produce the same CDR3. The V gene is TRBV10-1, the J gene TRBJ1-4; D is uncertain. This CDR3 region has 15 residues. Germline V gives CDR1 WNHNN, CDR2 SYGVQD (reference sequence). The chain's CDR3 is CASSESIRTTEKLFF. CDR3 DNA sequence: TGCGCCAGCAGTGAGTCGATCCGGACTACTGAAAAACTGTTTTTT.

CDR3 sequence (DNA): TGTGCCATCAGTGAGTACTCAGGAGATCAGCCCCAGCATTTT. This translates into CAISEYSGDQPQHF. The J gene is TRBJ1-5, the V gene TRBV10-3; the D is unclear. The germline V and J ends were trimmed by 1 base and 5 bases, with 9 bases remaining between them. Germline CDR1 reads ENHRY; CDR2 reads SYGVKD. The CDR3 consists of 14 residues.

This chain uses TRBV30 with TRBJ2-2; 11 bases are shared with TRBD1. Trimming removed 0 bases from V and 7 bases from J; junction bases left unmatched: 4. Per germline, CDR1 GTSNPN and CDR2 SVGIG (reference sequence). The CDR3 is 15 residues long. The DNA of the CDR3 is TGTGCCTGGAGTGTGTGGGACAGGGGGAGCGGGGAGCTGTTTTTT. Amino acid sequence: CAWSVWDRGSGELFF.

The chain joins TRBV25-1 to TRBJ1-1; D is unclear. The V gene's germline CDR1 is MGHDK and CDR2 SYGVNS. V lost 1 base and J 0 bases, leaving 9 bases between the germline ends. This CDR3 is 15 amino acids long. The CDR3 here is CASSELSFLNTEAFF. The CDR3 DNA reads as TGTGCCAGCAGTGAATTGAGTTTCTTGAACACTGAAGCTTTCTTT.

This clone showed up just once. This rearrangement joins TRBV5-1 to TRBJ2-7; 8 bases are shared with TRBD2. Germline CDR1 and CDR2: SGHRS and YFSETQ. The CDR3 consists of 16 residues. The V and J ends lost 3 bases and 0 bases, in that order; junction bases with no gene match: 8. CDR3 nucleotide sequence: TGCGCCAGCAGCTCCTCTACTAGCGGCCTCTCCTACGAGCAGTACTTC. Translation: CASSSSTSGLSYEQYF. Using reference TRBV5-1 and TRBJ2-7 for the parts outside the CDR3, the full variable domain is KAGVTQTPRYLIKTRGQQVTLSCSPISGHRSVSWYQQTPGQGLQFLFEYFSETQRNKGNFPGRFSGRQFSNSRSEMNVSTLELGDSALYLCASSSSTSGLSYEQYFGPGTRLTVT.

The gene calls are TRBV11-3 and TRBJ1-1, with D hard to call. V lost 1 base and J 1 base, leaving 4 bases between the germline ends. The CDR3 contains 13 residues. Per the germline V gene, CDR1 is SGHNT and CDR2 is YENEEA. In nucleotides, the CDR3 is TGTGCCAGCAGCTTAGGAGCGAACACTGAAGCTTTCTTT. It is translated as CASSLGANTEAFF.

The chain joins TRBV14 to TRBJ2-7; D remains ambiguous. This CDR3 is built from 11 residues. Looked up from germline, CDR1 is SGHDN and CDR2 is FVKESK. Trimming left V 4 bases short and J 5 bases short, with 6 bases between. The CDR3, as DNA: TGTGCCAGCAGCCGGGGTAACGAGCAGTACTTC. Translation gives CASSRGNEQYF.

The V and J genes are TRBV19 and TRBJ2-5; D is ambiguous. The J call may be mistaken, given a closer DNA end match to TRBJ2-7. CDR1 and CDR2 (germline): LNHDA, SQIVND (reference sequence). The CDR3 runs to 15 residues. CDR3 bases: TGTGCCAGTAGTAGCCGAGAGAAAGCTTCGTACGAGCAGTACTTC. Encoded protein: CASSSREKASYEQYF.